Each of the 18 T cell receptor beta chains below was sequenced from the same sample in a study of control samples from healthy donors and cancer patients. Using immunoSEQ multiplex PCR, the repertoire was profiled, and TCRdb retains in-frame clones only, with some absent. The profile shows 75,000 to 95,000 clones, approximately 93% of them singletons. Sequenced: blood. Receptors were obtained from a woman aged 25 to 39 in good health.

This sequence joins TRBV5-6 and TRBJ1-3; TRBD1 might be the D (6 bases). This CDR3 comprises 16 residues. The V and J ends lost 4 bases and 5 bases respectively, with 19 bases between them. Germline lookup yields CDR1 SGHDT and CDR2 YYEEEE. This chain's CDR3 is CASSTRGQGRRNTIYF. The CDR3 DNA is TGTGCCAGCAGCACCCGGGGCCAGGGGCGCAGAAACACCATATATTTT.

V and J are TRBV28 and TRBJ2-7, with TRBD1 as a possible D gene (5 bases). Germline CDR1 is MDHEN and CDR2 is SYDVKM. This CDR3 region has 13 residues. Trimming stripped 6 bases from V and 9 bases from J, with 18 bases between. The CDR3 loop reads CASSPRQRNAQYF. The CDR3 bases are TGTGCCAGCAGCCCCAGACAGAGGAATGCGCAGTACTTC. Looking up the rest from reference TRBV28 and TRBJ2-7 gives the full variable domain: DVKVTQSSRYLVKRTGEKVFLECVQDMDHENMFWYRQDPGLGLRLIYFSYDVKMKEKGDIPEGYSVSREKKERFSLILESASTNQTSMYLCASSPRQRNAQYFGPGTRLTVT.

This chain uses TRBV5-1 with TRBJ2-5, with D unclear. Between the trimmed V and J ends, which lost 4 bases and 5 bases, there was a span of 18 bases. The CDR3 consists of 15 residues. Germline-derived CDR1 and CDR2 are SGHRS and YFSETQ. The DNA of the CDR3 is TGCGCCAGCAGCCCCGGGTTCACGGATGTCGAGACCCAGTACTTC. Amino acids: CASSPGFTDVETQYF.

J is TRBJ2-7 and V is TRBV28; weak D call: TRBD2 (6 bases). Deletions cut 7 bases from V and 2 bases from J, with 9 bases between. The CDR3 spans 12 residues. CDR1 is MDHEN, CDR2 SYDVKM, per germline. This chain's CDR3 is CASIAGPYEQYF. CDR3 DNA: TGTGCCAGCATTGCGGGGCCCTACGAGCAGTACTTC.

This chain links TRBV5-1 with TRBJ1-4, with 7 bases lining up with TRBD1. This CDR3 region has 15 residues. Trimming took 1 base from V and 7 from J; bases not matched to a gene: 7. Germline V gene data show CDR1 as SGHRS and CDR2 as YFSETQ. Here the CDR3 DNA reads TGCGCCAGCAGCTTGTTAGGGGGCATGGGTGAAAAACTGTTTTTT. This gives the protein CASSLLGGMGEKLFF.

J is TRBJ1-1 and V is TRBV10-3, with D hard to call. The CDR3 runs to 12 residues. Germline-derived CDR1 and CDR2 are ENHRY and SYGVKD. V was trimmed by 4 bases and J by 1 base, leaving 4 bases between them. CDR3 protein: CAISGPNTEAFF. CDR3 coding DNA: TGTGCCATCAGTGGACCGAACACTGAAGCTTTCTTT.

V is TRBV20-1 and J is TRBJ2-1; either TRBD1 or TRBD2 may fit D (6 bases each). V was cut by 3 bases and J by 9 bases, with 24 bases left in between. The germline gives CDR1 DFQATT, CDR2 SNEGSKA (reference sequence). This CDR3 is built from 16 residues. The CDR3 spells CSASIGPRGGNGEQFF. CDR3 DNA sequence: TGCAGTGCTAGTATAGGGCCTAGAGGGGGGAATGGTGAGCAGTTCTTC.

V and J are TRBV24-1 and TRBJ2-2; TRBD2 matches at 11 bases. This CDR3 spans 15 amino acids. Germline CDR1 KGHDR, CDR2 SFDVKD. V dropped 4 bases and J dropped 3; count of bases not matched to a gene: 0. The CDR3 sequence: CATSELAGDTGELFF. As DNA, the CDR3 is TGTGCCACCAGTGAACTAGCGGGAGACACCGGGGAGCTGTTTTTT.

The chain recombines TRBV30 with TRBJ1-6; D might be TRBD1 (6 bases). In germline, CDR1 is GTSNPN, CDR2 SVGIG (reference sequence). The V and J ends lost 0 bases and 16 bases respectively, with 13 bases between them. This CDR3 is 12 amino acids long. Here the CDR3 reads CAWSVTGRKLHF. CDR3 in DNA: TGTGCCTGGAGTGTAACAGGGCGTAAACTCCACTTT.

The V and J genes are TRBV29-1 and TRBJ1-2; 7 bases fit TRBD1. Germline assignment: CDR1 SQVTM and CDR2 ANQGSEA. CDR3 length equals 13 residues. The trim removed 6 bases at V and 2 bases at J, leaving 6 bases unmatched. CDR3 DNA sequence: TGCAGCGTCCTCCCGACAGGGAACTATGGCTACACCTTC. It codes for CSVLPTGNYGYTF.

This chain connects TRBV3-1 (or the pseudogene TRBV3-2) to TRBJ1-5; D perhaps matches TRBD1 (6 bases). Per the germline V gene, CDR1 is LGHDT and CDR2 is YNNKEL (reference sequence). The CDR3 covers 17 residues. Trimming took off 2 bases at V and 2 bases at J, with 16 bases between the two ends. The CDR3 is CASSQPRGGARNQPQHF. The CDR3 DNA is TGTGCCAGCAGCCAACCGAGGGGGGGCGCTCGCAATCAGCCCCAGCATTTT.

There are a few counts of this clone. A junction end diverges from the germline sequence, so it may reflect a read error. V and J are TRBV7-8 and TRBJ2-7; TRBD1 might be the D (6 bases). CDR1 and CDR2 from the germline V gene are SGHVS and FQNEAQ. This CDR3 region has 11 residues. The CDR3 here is CASSLAGQQEF. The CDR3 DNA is TGTGCCAGCAGCTTAGCAGGACAGCAGGAGTTC.

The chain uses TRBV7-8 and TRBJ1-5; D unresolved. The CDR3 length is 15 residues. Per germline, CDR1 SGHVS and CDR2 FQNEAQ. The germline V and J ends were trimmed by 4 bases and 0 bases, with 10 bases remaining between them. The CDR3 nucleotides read TGTGCCAGCAGCTCGGACGGGCTTAGCAATCAGCCCCAGCATTTT. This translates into CASSSDGLSNQPQHF.

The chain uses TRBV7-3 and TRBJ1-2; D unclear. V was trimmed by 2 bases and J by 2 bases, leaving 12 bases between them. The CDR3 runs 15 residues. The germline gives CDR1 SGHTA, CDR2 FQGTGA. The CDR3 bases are TGTGCCAGCAGCTTATCGGGCAGCGAAAACTATGGCTACACCTTC. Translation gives CASSLSGSENYGYTF. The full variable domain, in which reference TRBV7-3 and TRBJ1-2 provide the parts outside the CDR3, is GAGVSQTPSNKVTEKGKYVELRCDPISGHTALYWYRQSLGQGPEFLIYFQGTGAADDSGLPNDRFFAVRPEGSVSTLKIQRTERGDSAVYLCASSLSGSENYGYTFGSGTRLTVV.

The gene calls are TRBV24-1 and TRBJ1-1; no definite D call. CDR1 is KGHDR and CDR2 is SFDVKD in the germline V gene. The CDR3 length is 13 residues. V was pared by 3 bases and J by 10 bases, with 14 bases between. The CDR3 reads CATSDTPFGRAFF. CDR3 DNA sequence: TGTGCCACCAGTGATACCCCCTTTGGAAGAGCTTTCTTT.

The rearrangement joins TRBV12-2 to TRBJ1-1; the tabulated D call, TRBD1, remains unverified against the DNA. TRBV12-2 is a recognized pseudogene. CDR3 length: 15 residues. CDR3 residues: CASRSGRALNTEAFF. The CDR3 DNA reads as TGTGCAAGTCGCTCTGGCAGGGCCTTGAACACTGAAGCTTTCTTT.

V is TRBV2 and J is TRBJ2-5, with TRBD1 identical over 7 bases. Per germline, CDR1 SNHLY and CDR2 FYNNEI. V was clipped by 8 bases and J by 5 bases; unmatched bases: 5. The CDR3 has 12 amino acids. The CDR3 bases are TGTGCCAGCTCCGACAGGGTGGAGACCCAGTACTTC. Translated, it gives CASSDRVETQYF.

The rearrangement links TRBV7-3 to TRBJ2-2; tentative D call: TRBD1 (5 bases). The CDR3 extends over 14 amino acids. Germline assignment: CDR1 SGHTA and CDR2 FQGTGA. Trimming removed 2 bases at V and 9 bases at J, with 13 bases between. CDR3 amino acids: CASSLSATDRELFF. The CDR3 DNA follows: TGTGCCAGCAGCTTATCGGCGACAGACCGGGAGCTGTTTTTT.